The 6 T cell receptor beta chains in this list originate from one sample, sequenced in a study of blood T cell repertoires in COVID-19. Measured with immunoSEQ multiplex PCR; TCRdb has only the in-frame clones, and not every one. The sample lists tens of thousands of clones, roughly four fifths seen once, with 7.4% in the top ten. The sequenced sample was peripheral blood. These receptors all come from a man in his fifties or sixties with active COVID-19.

In this sample, this clone turned up a few times. The chain is built from TRBV7-2 and TRBJ2-7; D not certain. Germline V gene sequence: CDR1 SGHTA, CDR2 FQGNSA. The CDR3 runs 13 residues. With 4 bases removed from V and 0 bases from J, the gap between germline ends came to 7 bases. CDR3 bases: TGTGCCAGCAGCTCGTACAACTCCTACGAGCAGTACTTC. Translating it yields CASSSYNSYEQYF. The full variable domain, in which reference TRBV7-2 and TRBJ2-7 provide the parts outside the CDR3, is GAGVSQSPSNKVTEKGKDVELRCDPISGHTALYWYRQSLGQGLEFLIYFQGNSAPDKSGLPSDRFSAERTGGSVSTLTIQRTQQEDSAVYLCASSSYNSYEQYFGPGTRLTVT.

V is TRBV3-1 (or the pseudogene TRBV3-2) and J is TRBJ2-1; 7 nucleotides align to TRBD2. Germline CDR1 and CDR2: LGHDT and YNNKEL (reference sequence). Losses at the gene ends were 0 bases for V and 10 bases for J; bases not matched to a gene: 9. The CDR3 is 15 amino acids. The CDR3 spells CASSQEGEGGGEQFF. The CDR3 bases are TGTGCCAGCAGCCAAGAGGGGGAGGGAGGTGGCGAGCAGTTCTTC.

The CDR3 region is CASSLGGGYEKLFF. The CDR3 DNA follows: TGCGCCAGCAGCTTGGGGGGGGGATATGAAAAACTGTTTTTT. The rearrangement uses TRBV5-1 and TRBJ1-4; D may be TRBD1 (5 bases). V shed 0 bases and J shed 6 bases, with 9 bases lying between them. The CDR3 runs 14 residues. From germline, CDR1 is SGHRS and CDR2 YFSETQ.

The CDR3 here is CASTFLSSTDTQYF. CDR3 nucleotides: TGTGCCAGCACCTTCCTATCGTCCACAGATACGCAGTATTTT. The rearrangement joins TRBV7-6 to TRBJ2-3, with no clear D. The CDR3 is 14 residues long. Germline loops: CDR1 SGHVS, CDR2 FNYEAQ. V was pared by 7 bases and J by 2 bases, with 13 bases between.

The chain links TRBV5-6 to TRBJ2-7; 9 bases fit TRBD1. Germline V gene lookup returns CDR1 SGHDT and CDR2 YYEEEE. The V gene end was trimmed by 0 bases and the J gene end by 2 bases; junction bases not matched to a gene: 6. CDR3 length: 16 amino acids. The CDR3 region is CASSLVGDRAAYEQYF. DNA for the CDR3: TGTGCCAGCAGCTTGGTAGGGGACAGGGCCGCCTACGAGCAGTACTTC.

V is TRBV11-2 and J is TRBJ2-1; weak D call: TRBD2 (5 bases). The V gene lost 1 base and the J gene lost 3 bases, with 7 bases spanning the gap. The CDR3 spans 14 residues. Germline lookup yields CDR1 SGHAT and CDR2 FQNNGV. The DNA for the CDR3 is TGTGCCAGCAGCTTAGGGACTTTCTACAATGAGCAGTTCTTC. Translation gives CASSLGTFYNEQFF.